This T cell receptor beta chain derives from a study of blood T cell repertoires in COVID-19 (dated by TCRdb to 2019 to 2021). Regarding the research as a whole: Samples from collaborators originated in the United States, Italy and Spain and spanned both the acute and convalescent phases of COVID-19. The repertoires were released in a freely available public database intended as a resource for research on the immune response to SARS-CoV-2. The sample metadata nearly always contained a de-identified subject ID, COVID-19 status, age in years and sex. The material from the prospective study consisted of cDNA or gDNA derived from T cells, B-cell-depleted T cells, or PBMCs. Deeply sampled blood TCRbeta repertoires from subjects exposed to, actively infected with, or recovered from COVID-19 were included in the dataset. The samples were drawn from the first 160 participants of the ongoing ImmuneRACE study and from roughly 1,300 subjects provided by 6 global collaborators. HLA class I and class II types, where available, came from metadata supplied by the sample provider rather than from assay-based typing.

The germline V gene (reference sequence) sets CDR1 to WNHNN and CDR2 to SYGVQD. The CDR3 runs 18 amino acids, cysteine and phenylalanine included. Left in the record is the CDR3 DNA by itself, 54 bases read in frame from the first base. V sheds 0 bases and J sheds 8 bases, leaving 25 bases between their ends. Here is what the overall study found, with its caveats: The amount of clinical and demographic metadata varied by source and participant and was provided uncurated.

Concerning this clone itself: It has no known antigen specificity. Base qualities are not at hand, and no much larger clone is one base apart.

The immunoSEQ Assay, a bias-controlled multiplex PCR, was used to amplify TCRbeta CDR3 regions from genomic DNA. The source study handled its data this way. Within the assay, amplification of reference gene primers was used to estimate how many nucleated cells each sample contained. To quantify the absolute abundance of each unique TCRbeta CDR3 rearrangement, sequence reads were collapsed and filtered. Productive Simpson clonality was computed per sample as the square root of Simpson's diversity index over productive rearrangements. Not all clones reach the TCRdb copy of this immuneACCESS table, which keeps in-frame sequences only. Checked studies attribute under half of the gap to unresolved V genes and leave the rest unexplained. Clone size and the V and J calls come from that table; the DNA yielded D and trimming. In this sample the table shows approximately 72,000 clones, approximately 87% of which occur a single time. Of the sample, roughly 20% is held by the ten largest clones.

Collaborating institutions collected whole blood in K2EDTA tubes following their own protocols. For TCRbeta analysis, collaborators shipped samples in one of three forms: frozen whole blood, isolated PBMCs, or DNA extracted from either of those sample types. The rearrangement combines TRBV10-1 with TRBJ1-2, with the D segment identity uncertain. Sequencing input: peripheral blood. The receptor was derived from an elderly woman with acute or convalescent COVID-19. Here is the DNA: TGCGCCAGCAGTGAGTCGATCCGGGGTGGAGCGGCTTATAAGGGCTACACCTTC. It is translated as CASSESIRGGAAYKGYTF.